The source of this TCR beta chain is a study of blood T cell repertoires in COVID-19. The repertoire was sequenced with immunoSEQ multiplex PCR; TCRdb's copy has only in-frame clones and lacks some. The data show 200,000 to 250,000 clones, around 83% seen once. The TCR sequence derives from an older woman with COVID-19, enrolled during active disease. Source material: peripheral blood.

CDR3 sequence (DNA): TGCGCCAGCAGTTTGAACCTAGCGGGAGATAGGGATACGCAGTATTTT. Its translation: CASSLNLAGDRDTQYF. This chain links TRBV5-1 with TRBJ2-3, with 10 bases that match TRBD2. This CDR3 contains 16 residues. Germline lookup yields CDR1 SGHRS and CDR2 YFSETQ. J gave up 6 bases and V 5 bases, and 12 bases lay outside the gene matches.